The clone carrying this T cell receptor beta chain came up a few times. Its antigen remains unknown. The CDR3 runs 16 residues. J lost 6 bases, V lost 0 bases, and 7 bases had no gene match. Germline values: CDR1 LGHNA, CDR2 YNFKEQ. The sample originates from a study of human T cells and chemical hapten exposure. The study, taken as a whole, reports: Expanded TCRs created a significantly greater count of big CDR3 similarity clusters than controls did.

Each CDR3 protein is one row after TCRdb ran MiXCR on the RACE reads. The sample lists some 400,000 distinct CDR3 sequences; around 4.8% were seen once. Time point given: patch test 1, 2 weeks after DPC sensitization. Treatment here: therapeutic diphenylcyclopropenone sensitization with weekly scalp DPC. The authors extracted total RNA from unfractionated whole blood. This receptor was taken from a woman in her forties or fifties with alopecia areata. Some clones in this sample may be carry-over from other donors' samples. Here the sequenced sample was whole blood, taken in connection with sensitization to the hapten diphenylcyclopropenone (DPC). The chain links TRBV4-2 to TRBJ2-2; 7 positions agree with TRBD1. In nucleotides, the CDR3 is TGTGCCAGCAGCCAAGAAGGGGGCAGGTCAGCCGGGGAGCTGTTTTTT. It is translated as CASSQEGGRSAGELFF.